These 24 T cell receptor beta chains share one sample of origin, sequenced in a study of blood T cell repertoires in COVID-19. Libraries were prepared by immunoSEQ multiplex PCR; TCRdb keeps only in-frame clonotypes and omits some of them. The sample has more than 250,000 clones, about 85% seen once. Sequences were obtained from peripheral blood. The source of these receptors is a man aged 18 to 29 with active or convalescent COVID-19.

V gene TRBV6-5 combines with J gene TRBJ1-1; D is ambiguous. The V gene lost 7 bases and the J gene lost 10 bases, with 10 bases spanning the gap. CDR1 is MNHEY, CDR2 SVGAGI, per germline. The CDR3 extends over 10 amino acids. CDR3 sequence reads: CASTNNLAFF. The CDR3 DNA follows: TGTGCCAGCACTAATAACCTAGCTTTCTTT.

This sequence joins TRBV9 and TRBJ2-1, with 7 bases fitting TRBD2. Germline V lookup: CDR1 SGDLS, CDR2 YYNGEE. The CDR3 covers 15 residues. J gave up 1 base and V 3 bases, and 4 bases lay outside the gene matches. CDR3: CASSAGLSSYNEQFF. CDR3 in DNA: TGTGCCAGCAGCGCGGGACTATCTTCCTACAATGAGCAGTTCTTC.

The CDR3 protein is CASSPGGEQYF. CDR3 nucleotides: TGTGCCAGCAGCCCCGGGGGGGAGCAGTACTTC. The chain couples TRBV7-8 to TRBJ2-7; TRBD2 matches 7 bases. Germline CDR1 and CDR2: SGHVS and FQNEAQ. V lost 5 bases and J lost 7; bases outside the gene matches: 2. The CDR3 runs to 11 residues.

The chain couples TRBV7-9 to TRBJ2-1; possibly TRBD2 for D (6 bases). The V and J ends lost 5 bases and 1 base respectively, with 12 bases between them. Germline assignment: CDR1 SEHNR and CDR2 FQNEAQ (reference sequence). The CDR3 consists of 15 residues. The CDR3 DNA reads TGTGCCAGCAGCACAACTAGCACATCCTACAATGAGCAGTTCTTC. Translation gives CASSTTSTSYNEQFF.

The chain combines TRBV5-6 with TRBJ2-7; 9 nucleotides line up with TRBD2. The CDR3 runs to 14 residues. The V segment lost 4 bases and the J segment 9 bases; nucleotides outside the gene matches: 11. CDR1 is SGHDT, CDR2 YYEEEE, per germline. The CDR3 spells CASSPSGIDGGQYF. DNA for the CDR3: TGTGCCAGCAGCCCTAGCGGGATAGACGGCGGGCAGTACTTC.

This chain joins TRBV10-2 and TRBJ1-2; 8 nucleotides align to TRBD1. Germline assignment: CDR1 WSHSY and CDR2 SAAADI. Unmatched junction bases numbered 4, after V lost 2 bases and J lost 8 bases. This CDR3 spans 13 amino acids. This CDR3 is CASSEGQGGGYTF. CDR3 in DNA: TGCGCCAGCAGTGAGGGACAGGGCGGCGGCTACACCTTC.

This clone has just a few counts. The rearrangement uses TRBV19 and TRBJ2-6; D possibly corresponds to TRBD1 (6 bases). Germline V CDR1 and CDR2: LNHDA, SQIVND (reference sequence). The CDR3 is made up of 17 amino acids. Trimming removed 6 bases at V and 0 bases at J, with 15 bases between. CDR3 in amino acids: CASRQAKDSSGANVLTF. The CDR3 coding sequence is TGTGCCAGTAGGCAAGCAAAGGACAGCTCTGGGGCCAACGTCCTGACTTTC.

This clone turned up a few times. This rearrangement joins TRBV24-1 to TRBJ2-1; 14 nucleotides line up with TRBD2. The CDR3 is made up of 18 amino acids. The germline CDR1 and CDR2 sequences are KGHDR and SFDVKD. Losses at the gene ends were 4 bases for V and 5 bases for J; bases not matched to a gene: 9. This CDR3 is CATSDQGLAGAQDNEQFF. DNA of the CDR3: TGTGCCACCAGTGACCAGGGACTAGCGGGAGCTCAAGACAATGAGCAGTTCTTC.

The rearrangement uses TRBV24-1 and TRBJ2-1; 11 bases map to TRBD2. The germline gives CDR1 KGHDR, CDR2 SFDVKD. The CDR3 contains 15 residues. V gave up 3 bases and J gave up 6 bases; unmatched junction bases: 3. CDR3 region: CATSDQGLAANEQFF. The CDR3 DNA reads TGTGCCACCAGTGATCAGGGACTAGCGGCCAATGAGCAGTTCTTC.

This clone was picked up one time. The chain links TRBV5-1 to TRBJ2-3; 8 positions match TRBD1. In germline, CDR1 is SGHRS, CDR2 YFSETQ. The CDR3 length is 14 residues. After removal of 4 bases from V and 2 bases from J, the junction contained 3 bases not matched to a gene. The CDR3 DNA reads as TGCGCCAGCAGCAAGACAGGGGTCACAGATACGCAGTATTTT. It codes for CASSKTGVTDTQYF. The entire variable domain, with the rest obtained from reference TRBV5-1 and TRBJ2-3, is as follows: KAGVTQTPRYLIKTRGQQVTLSCSPISGHRSVSWYQQTPGQGLQFLFEYFSETQRNKGNFPGRFSGRQFSNSRSEMNVSTLELGDSALYLCASSKTGVTDTQYFGPGTRLTVL.

The chain recombines TRBV15 with TRBJ1-2, with TRBD1 as a possible D gene (5 bases). The CDR3 sequence is 15 residues long. The V end was cut by 3 bases, the J end by 9 bases, with 20 bases between. From germline, CDR1 is LNHNV and CDR2 YYDKDF (reference sequence). CDR3 bases: TGTGCCACCAGCAGCGAGTTCAACAGGCCCTTTAGCTACACCTTC. Translated: CATSSEFNRPFSYTF.

This rearrangement joins TRBV5-1 to TRBJ2-7; 9 bases align to TRBD1. Losses at the gene ends were 7 bases for V and 5 bases for J; bases not matched to a gene: 4. The CDR3 loop spans 12 amino acids. Germline CDR1 and CDR2: SGHRS and YFSETQ. CDR3: CASSWTGDEQYF. In DNA, the CDR3 is TGCGCCAGCTCGTGGACAGGGGACGAGCAGTACTTC.

This clone was seen once. The chain couples TRBV12-3 or TRBV12-4 to TRBJ2-7; D is uncertain. The V end was cut by 8 bases, the J end by 3 bases, with 11 bases between. The CDR3 is 12 amino acids. This CDR3 is CASSQSVYEQYF. The CDR3 DNA reads as TGTGCCAGCTCTCAGAGCGTCTACGAGCAGTACTTC.

The chain has TRBV14 and TRBJ1-6; TRBD1 matches 10 bases. The CDR3 length is 15 residues. The V gene's germline CDR1 is SGHDN and CDR2 FVKESK. Germline trimming cut 4 bases from V and 3 bases from J; bases unmatched to any gene: 0. In DNA form, the CDR3 reads TGTGCCAGCAGCCGGACAGGGGGCTATAATTCACCCCTCCACTTT. Protein sequence: CASSRTGGYNSPLHF.

This rearrangement joins TRBV28 to TRBJ1-3; 7 bases are a match to TRBD1. Per the germline V gene, CDR1 is MDHEN and CDR2 is SYDVKM. The trim removed 5 bases at V and 0 bases at J, leaving 4 bases unmatched. The CDR3 contains 15 residues. Here the CDR3 reads CASSPNRGSGNTIYF. CDR3 in DNA: TGTGCCAGCAGTCCGAACAGGGGCTCTGGAAACACCATATATTTT.

The chain employs TRBV18 and TRBJ2-2; D not certain. Germline assignment: CDR1 KGHSH and CDR2 LQKENI. The CDR3 sequence is 13 residues long. V was shortened by 2 bases and J by 8 bases, with 9 bases between the two germline ends. The CDR3 DNA is TGTGCCAGCTCACCAGAGTACGAGGGGGAGCTGTTTTTT. It codes for CASSPEYEGELFF. The full variable domain, completed using reference TRBV18 and TRBJ2-2, is NAGVMQNPRHLVRRRGQEARLRCSPMKGHSHVYWYRQLPEEGLKFMVYLQKENIIDESGMPKERFSAEFPKEGPSILRIQQVVRGDSAAYFCASSPEYEGELFFGEGSRLTVL.

This chain connects TRBV5-4 to TRBJ2-7, with TRBD1 as a possible D gene (5 bases). The CDR3 covers 14 residues. CDR1 and CDR2 (germline): SGHNT, YYREEE (reference sequence). The V end was cut by 3 bases, the J end by 2 bases, with 12 bases between. CDR3 coding DNA: TGTGCCAGCAGCTCCTCGACAGCGACCTACGAGCAGTACTTC. Translation: CASSSSTATYEQYF.

In this sample, this clone turned up a few times. The genes are TRBV5-4 and TRBJ2-7, with TRBD1 as a possible D gene (6 bases). The V and J ends lost 2 bases and 5 bases respectively, with 11 bases between them. The CDR3 totals 13 residues. The germline V gene has CDR1 SGHNT and CDR2 YYREEE (reference sequence). CDR3 bases: TGTGCCAGCAGCTTTTCAGGGGCCCACGAGCAGTACTTC. Its protein product is CASSFSGAHEQYF. The full variable domain, rest sourced from reference TRBV5-4 and TRBJ2-7, is ETGVTQSPTHLIKTRGQQVTLRCSSQSGHNTVSWYQQALGQGPQFIFQYYREEENGRGNFPPRFSGLQFPNYSSELNVNALELDDSALYLCASSFSGAHEQYFGPGTRLTVT.

The chain has TRBV29-1 and TRBJ2-7, with D possibly being TRBD2 (6 bases). The CDR3 is made up of 14 amino acids. The germline gives CDR1 SQVTM, CDR2 ANQGSEA. The V gene lost 2 bases and the J gene lost 2 bases, with 13 bases spanning the gap. CDR3 protein: CSVEFGGQPYEQYF. The CDR3 DNA follows: TGCAGCGTTGAATTCGGAGGGCAACCCTACGAGCAGTACTTC.

The rearrangement joins TRBV5-4 to TRBJ2-5; TRBD2 is a possible D gene (6 bases). Trimming shortened V by 2 bases and J by 5 bases, and 13 bases separated the two germline ends. The germline CDR1 and CDR2 sequences are SGHNT and YYREEE (reference sequence). The CDR3 contains 14 residues. The CDR3 coding sequence is TGTGCCAGCAGCTTAAAGGAGGGCCTGGAGACCCAGTACTTC. The encoded protein is CASSLKEGLETQYF. Variable domain in full (rest from reference TRBV5-4 and TRBJ2-5): ETGVTQSPTHLIKTRGQQVTLRCSSQSGHNTVSWYQQALGQGPQFIFQYYREEENGRGNFPPRFSGLQFPNYSSELNVNALELDDSALYLCASSLKEGLETQYFGPGTRLLVL.

This chain uses TRBV2 with TRBJ1-3; weak D call: TRBD1 (6 bases). Trimming removed 6 bases at V and 4 bases at J, with 16 bases between. The CDR3 is 15 residues long. Germline V lookup: CDR1 SNHLY, CDR2 FYNNEI. In DNA, the CDR3 is TGTGCCAGCAGCGAACAGGGTCTAGTCGGAAACACCATATATTTT. Its protein is CASSEQGLVGNTIYF.

This clone has just a few counts. The rearrangement links TRBV6-5 to TRBJ2-1; D is perhaps TRBD2 (5 bases). Germline values: CDR1 MNHEY, CDR2 SVGAGI. Trimming removed 9 bases from V and 0 bases from J, with 15 bases in between. The CDR3 contains 15 residues. The CDR3 coding sequence is TGTGCCAGTTGCTCGTCGGGAACCTCCTACAATGAGCAGTTCTTC. Translated: CASCSSGTSYNEQFF.

The V call is TRBV5-1, the J call TRBJ1-1; D is undetermined. Germline CDR1 is SGHRS and CDR2 is YFSETQ. The V gene lost 2 bases and the J gene lost 2 bases, with 10 bases spanning the gap. The CDR3 is made up of 14 amino acids. CDR3 in amino acids: CASSFGRTNTEAFF. CDR3 sequence (DNA): TGCGCCAGCAGCTTTGGACGGACTAACACTGAAGCTTTCTTT.

The V gene is TRBV7-8, the J gene TRBJ1-1; D is uncertain. Germline CDR1 SGHVS, CDR2 FQNEAQ. The CDR3 runs 13 residues. V was trimmed by 6 bases and J by 0 bases, leaving 8 bases between them. The CDR3 loop reads CASSYGLNTEAFF. The CDR3 nucleotides are TGTGCCAGCAGTTATGGCTTGAACACTGAAGCTTTCTTT.